The 4 T cell receptor beta chains given below trace back to one sample, sequenced in a study of blood T cell repertoires in COVID-19. The assay was immunoSEQ multiplex PCR, and TCRdb's table has in-frame clones only and misses some. Of 200,000 or so clones in the sample, approximately 84% were seen once. The source material was peripheral blood. All receptors derive from a woman between 70 and 85 years old with active or convalescent COVID-19.

This clone was seen a handful of times. This chain connects TRBV9 to TRBJ2-1, with 9 positions matching TRBD2. The V gene end was trimmed by 4 bases and the J gene end by 4 bases; junction bases not matched to a gene: 9. Germline CDR1 and CDR2: SGDLS and YYNGEE. The CDR3 has 16 amino acids. As DNA, the CDR3 is TGTGCCAGCAGCCCACGAGGGACTAGCAGATACAATGAGCAGTTCTTC. Its protein product is CASSPRGTSRYNEQFF.

The genes are TRBV18 and TRBJ2-5; 9 bases line up with TRBD2. V was clipped by 4 bases and J by 0 bases; unmatched bases: 3. This CDR3 spans 15 amino acids. Germline lookup yields CDR1 KGHSH and CDR2 LQKENI. In DNA, the CDR3 is TGTGCCAGCTCACGAAGACTAGCGGACCAAGAGACCCAGTACTTC. Translating it yields CASSRRLADQETQYF.

The rearrangement uses TRBV9 and TRBJ1-6; D might be TRBD1 (5 bases). V was trimmed by 0 bases and J by 9 bases, leaving 13 bases between them. CDR1 and CDR2 (germline): SGDLS, YYNGEE. This CDR3 is built from 15 residues. CDR3 amino acids: CASSVAVGRGSPLHF. The CDR3 region has the DNA TGTGCCAGCAGCGTAGCGGTGGGAAGGGGTTCACCCCTCCACTTT.

This clone was picked up a small number of times. The V and J genes are TRBV6-1 and TRBJ2-7, with D possibly matching TRBD1 (7 bases). The CDR3 length is 15 residues. Germline V gene lookup returns CDR1 MNHNS and CDR2 SASEGT. V dropped 2 bases and J dropped 2 bases, with 13 bases sitting between them. This chain's CDR3 is CASSEQAGQTYEQYF. The CDR3, as DNA: TGTGCCAGCAGTGAACAGGCGGGACAGACCTACGAGCAGTACTTC.